The source of this T cell receptor (beta chain) is a study of T cell repertoires in cytomegalovirus infection. Comment on this clonotype: Its specificity is not known.

Study-level results: Cumulative frequency of public TCR beta families picked out carriers of CMV plus the relevant HLA. HLA-C-restricted CMV-specific TCR beta clonotypes were dominant in the ex vivo response.

TCRdb reprocessed the reads with MiXCR, giving one entry per CDR3 protein. This table has roughly 320,000 distinct CDR3 sequences, approximately 9.5% appearing once. Trimming removed 6 bases from V and 2 bases from J, with 13 bases in between. The CDR3 contains 14 residues. The rearrangement links TRBV12-3 or TRBV12-4 to TRBJ1-1; D is ambiguous. The sequencing input was PBMCs. The TCR sequence derives from a human donor in good health (CMV status not recorded). Some clones in this sample may be carry-over from other donors' samples. CDR3 DNA sequence: TGTGCCAGCAGACCCCCCGGCAGTAACACTGAAGCTTTCTTT. Residues: CASRPPGSNTEAFF.